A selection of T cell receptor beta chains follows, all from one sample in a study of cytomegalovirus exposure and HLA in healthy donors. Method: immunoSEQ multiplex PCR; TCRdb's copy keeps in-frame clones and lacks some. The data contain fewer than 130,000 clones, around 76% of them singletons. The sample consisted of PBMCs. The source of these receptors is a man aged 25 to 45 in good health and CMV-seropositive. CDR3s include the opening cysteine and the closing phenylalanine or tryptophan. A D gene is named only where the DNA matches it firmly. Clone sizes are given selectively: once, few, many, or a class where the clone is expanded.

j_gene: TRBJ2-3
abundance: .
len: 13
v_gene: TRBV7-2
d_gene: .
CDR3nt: TGTGCCAGCAGCTCTAGGGGGGGGGATACGCAGTATTTT
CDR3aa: CASSSRGGDTQYF

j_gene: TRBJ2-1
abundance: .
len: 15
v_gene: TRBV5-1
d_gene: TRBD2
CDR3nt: TGCGCCAGCAGCTTGGAGGGACTAGCGCGTCATGAGCAGTTCTTC
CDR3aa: CASSLEGLARHEQFF

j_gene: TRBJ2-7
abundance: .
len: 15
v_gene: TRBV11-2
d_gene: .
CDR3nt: TGTGCCAGCAGCCCCCCGGGGGTCGGGTCCTACGAGCAGTACTTC
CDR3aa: CASSPPGVGSYEQYF

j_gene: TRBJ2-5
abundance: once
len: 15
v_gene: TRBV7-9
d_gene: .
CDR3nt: TGTGCCAGCAGCCCCGCAGGGCAGTTCCGAGAGACCCAGTACTTC
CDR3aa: CASSPAGQFRETQYF

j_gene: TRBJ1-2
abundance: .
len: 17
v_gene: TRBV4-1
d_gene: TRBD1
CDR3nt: TGCGCCAGCAGCCAATGGAGTCCAGGACAGGGGGACTATGGCTACACCTTC
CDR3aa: CASSQWSPGQGDYGYTF

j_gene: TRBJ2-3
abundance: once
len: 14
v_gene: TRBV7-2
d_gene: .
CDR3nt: TGTGCCAGCAGCTCCACTTCGGGGTCAGATACGCAGTATTTT
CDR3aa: CASSSTSGSDTQYF

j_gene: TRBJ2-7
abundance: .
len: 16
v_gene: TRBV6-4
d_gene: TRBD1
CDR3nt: TGTGCCAGCAGCCCCCATGGGGGACAGGGGGCCTACGAGCAGTACTTC
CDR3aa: CASSPHGGQGAYEQYF

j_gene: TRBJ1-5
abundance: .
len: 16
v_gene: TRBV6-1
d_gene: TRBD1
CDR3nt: TGTGCCAGCAGTGAACCCGGGACAGCACGCAATCAGCCCCAGCATTTT
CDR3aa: CASSEPGTARNQPQHF

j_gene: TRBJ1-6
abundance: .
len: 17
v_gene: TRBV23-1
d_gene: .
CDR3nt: TGCGCCAGCAGTCCCCCGACAGGATCGACCTATAATTCACCCCTCCACTTT
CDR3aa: CASSPPTGSTYNSPLHF

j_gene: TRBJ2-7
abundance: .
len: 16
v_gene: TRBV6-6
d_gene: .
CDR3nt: TGTGCCAGCCTTGGACAGGGCGCGGGGACTACGGGAGAGCAGTACTTC
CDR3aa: CASLGQGAGTTGEQYF

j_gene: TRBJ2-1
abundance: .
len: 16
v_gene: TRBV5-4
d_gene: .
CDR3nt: TGTGCCAGCAGCTTGGCCGGCGGGGCGACCTACAATGGGCAGTTCTTC
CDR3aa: CASSLAGGATYNGQFF

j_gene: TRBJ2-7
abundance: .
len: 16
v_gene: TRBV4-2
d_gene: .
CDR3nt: TGTGCCAGCAGCCAAGAGACAGGCCGCCTAACCTACGAGCAGTACTTC
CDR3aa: CASSQETGRLTYEQYF

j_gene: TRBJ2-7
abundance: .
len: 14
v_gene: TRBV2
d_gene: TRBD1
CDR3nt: TGTGCCAGCAGTGTGGGGACAGGGTTATACGAGCAGTACTTC
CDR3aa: CASSVGTGLYEQYF

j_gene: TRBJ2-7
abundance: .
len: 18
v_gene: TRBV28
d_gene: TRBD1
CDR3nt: TGTGCCAGCAGCCGATTGGGACAGGGGAAGGGCTCACCCTACGAGCAGTACTTC
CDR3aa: CASSRLGQGKGSPYEQYF

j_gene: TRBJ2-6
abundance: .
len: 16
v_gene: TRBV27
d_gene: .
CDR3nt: TGTGCCAGCAGTCTCGGAATGACCTCTGGGGCCAACGTCCTGACTTTT
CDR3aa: CASSLGMTSGANVLTF

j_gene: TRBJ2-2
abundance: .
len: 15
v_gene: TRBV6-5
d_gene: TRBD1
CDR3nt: TGTGCCAGCAGTTTCCAGGGGGCGAACACCGGGGAGCTGTTTTTT
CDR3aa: CASSFQGANTGELFF

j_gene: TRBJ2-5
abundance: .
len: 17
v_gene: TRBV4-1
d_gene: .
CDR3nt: TGCGCCAGCAGCCAAGTCCGGTGGCGGGGTGACCAAGAGACCCAGTACTTC
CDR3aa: CASSQVRWRGDQETQYF

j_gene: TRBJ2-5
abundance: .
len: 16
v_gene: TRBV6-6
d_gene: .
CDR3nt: TGTGCCAGCAGTTACTCGATAGGGGGGGGTCAAGAGACCCAGTACTTC
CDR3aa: CASSYSIGGGQETQYF

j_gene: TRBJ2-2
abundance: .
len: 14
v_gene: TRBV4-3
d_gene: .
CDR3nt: TGCGCTTCACGCCAGGGGGGCGAGGCCGGGGAGCTGTTTTTT
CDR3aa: CASRQGGEAGELFF

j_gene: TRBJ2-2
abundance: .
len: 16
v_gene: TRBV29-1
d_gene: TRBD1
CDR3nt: TGCAGCGTTGAAGATCGCATGACAGGGCTCACCGGGGAGCTGTTTTTT
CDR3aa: CSVEDRMTGLTGELFF

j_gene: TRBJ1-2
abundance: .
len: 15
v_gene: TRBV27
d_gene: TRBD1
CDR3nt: TGTGCCAGCAGTATGGACAGGGTCGGAGTCTATGGCTACACCTTC
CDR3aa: CASSMDRVGVYGYTF

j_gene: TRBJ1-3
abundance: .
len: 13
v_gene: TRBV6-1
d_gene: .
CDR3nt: TGTGCCAGCGGCGGGAGCTCTGGAAACACCATATATTTT
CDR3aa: CASGGSSGNTIYF

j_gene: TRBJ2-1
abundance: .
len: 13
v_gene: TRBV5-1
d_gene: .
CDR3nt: TGCGCCAGCAGCTTAACTAGCAGCCCTGAGCAGTTCTTC
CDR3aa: CASSLTSSPEQFF

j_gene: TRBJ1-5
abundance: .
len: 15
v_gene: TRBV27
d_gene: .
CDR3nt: TGTGCCAGCAGTTCCTCGGACAGAATCAATCAGCCCCAGCATTTT
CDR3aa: CASSSSDRINQPQHF

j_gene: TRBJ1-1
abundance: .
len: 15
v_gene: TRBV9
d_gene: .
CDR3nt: TGTGCCAGCAGCGTCCTACCGGGGTTGAACACTGAAGCTTTCTTT
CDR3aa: CASSVLPGLNTEAFF

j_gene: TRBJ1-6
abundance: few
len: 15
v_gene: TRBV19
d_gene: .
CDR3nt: TGTGCCAGTACCCCGGCGGACAGAGTGAATTCACCCCTCCACTTT
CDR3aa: CASTPADRVNSPLHF